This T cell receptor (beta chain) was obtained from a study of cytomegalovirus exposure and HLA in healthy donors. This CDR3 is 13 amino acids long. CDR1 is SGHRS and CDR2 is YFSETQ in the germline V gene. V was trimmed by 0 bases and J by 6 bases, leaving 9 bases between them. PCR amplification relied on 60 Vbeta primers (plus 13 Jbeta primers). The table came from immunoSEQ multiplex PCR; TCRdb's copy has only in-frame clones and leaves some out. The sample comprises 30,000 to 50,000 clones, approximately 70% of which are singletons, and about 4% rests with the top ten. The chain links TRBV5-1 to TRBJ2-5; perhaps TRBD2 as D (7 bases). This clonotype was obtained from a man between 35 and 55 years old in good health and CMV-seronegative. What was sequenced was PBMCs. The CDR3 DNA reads TGCGCCAGCAGCTTGGAGGGGGGGAAGACCCAGTACTTC. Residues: CASSLEGGKTQYF.